The source of this T cell receptor (beta chain) is a study of beta chain features in type 1 diabetes. As for the study in general: There were 107,917,701 sorted cells examined across all samples. Study-level findings and limits: It was among patients, rather than healthy donors, that naive, central memory and Treg TCRB repertoires appeared more similar. All four CD4+ subsets from Type 1 diabetes patients carried moderately but significantly shorter TCRB CDR3s. High-TCR-expressing cells could be over-represented by cDNA sequencing.

In the case of this clone: Its antigen is unknown.

Expressed TCRB transcripts got sequenced, as all isolated RNA was reverse transcribed. The method was immunoSEQ multiplex PCR; TCRdb's version includes in-frame clones alone and lacks a portion of them. The sample holds 400,000 or so clones, over 8.5% seen once. The TCR originated in a man aged 25 to 40 with type 1 diabetes. The sample taken for sequencing was central memory CD4+ T cells from blood.

The CDR3 DNA reads TGTGCCACCAGCAGAGGCGACATCAAAAACATTCAGTACTTC. It translates to CATSRGDIKNIQYF. The chain links TRBV15 to TRBJ2-4, with no clear D. The CDR3 has 14 amino acids. V lost 1 base and J 3 bases, leaving 7 bases between the germline ends. In germline, CDR1 is LNHNV, CDR2 YYDKDF (reference sequence).